This entry concerns a single T cell receptor (beta chain). Trimming cost V 2 bases and J 0 bases, with 8 bases left between them. The CDR3 has 15 amino acids. Germline V gene data show CDR1 as KGHDR and CDR2 as SFDVKD. These data are taken from a study of CD8 T cells in Susac syndrome. About the study: Active disease was present in six of the sequenced Susac syndrome patients, whereas eight or nine of them were in remission. Intravenous immunoglobulin alone or corticosteroids were being given to patients with Susac syndrome at blood draw, unless they were therapy-naive.

FACS enriched CD8+ TEMRA cells, while bulk CD8+ and CD4+ were negatively isolated. The authors reverse transcribed roughly 0.45 to 1 ug RNA with random hexamers. Each CDR3 protein is one row after TCRdb ran MiXCR on the immunoSEQ multiplex PCR reads. The sample lists about 100,000 distinct CDR3 sequences, nearly 97% occurring once. The specimen was CD8+ T cells from PBMCs. The TCR comes from a human donor with Susac syndrome. The rearrangement links TRBV24-1 to TRBJ2-3, with D perhaps TRBD1 (5 bases). In DNA, the CDR3 is TGTGCCACCAGTGATTCACAGGATAGCACAGATACGCAGTATTTT. Amino acid sequence: CATSDSQDSTDTQYF.